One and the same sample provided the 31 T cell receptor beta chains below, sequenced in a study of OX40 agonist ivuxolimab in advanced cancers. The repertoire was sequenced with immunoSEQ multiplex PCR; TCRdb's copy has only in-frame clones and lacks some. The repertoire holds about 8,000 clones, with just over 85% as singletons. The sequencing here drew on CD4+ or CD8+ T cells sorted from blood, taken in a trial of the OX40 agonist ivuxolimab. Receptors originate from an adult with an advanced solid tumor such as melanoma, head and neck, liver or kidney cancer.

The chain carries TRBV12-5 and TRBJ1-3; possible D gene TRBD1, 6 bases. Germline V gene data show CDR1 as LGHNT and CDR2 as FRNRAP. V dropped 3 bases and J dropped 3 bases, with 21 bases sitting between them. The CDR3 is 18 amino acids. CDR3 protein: CASGFQYREFRCGNTIYF. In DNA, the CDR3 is TGTGCTAGTGGTTTCCAATACAGGGAATTTCGTTGTGGAAACACCATATATTTT.

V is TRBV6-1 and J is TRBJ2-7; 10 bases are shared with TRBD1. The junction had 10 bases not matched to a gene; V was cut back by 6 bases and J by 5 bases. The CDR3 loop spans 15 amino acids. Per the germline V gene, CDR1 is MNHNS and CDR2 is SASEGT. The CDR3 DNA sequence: TGTGCCAGCAGACCCCGGACAGGGGGAATGAACGAGCAGTACTTC. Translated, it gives CASRPRTGGMNEQYF.

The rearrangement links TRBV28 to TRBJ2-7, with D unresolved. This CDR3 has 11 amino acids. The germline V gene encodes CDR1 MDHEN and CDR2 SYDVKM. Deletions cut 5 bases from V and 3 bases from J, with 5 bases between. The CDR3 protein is CASSGHYEQYF. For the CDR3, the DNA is TGTGCCAGCAGTGGCCACTACGAGCAGTACTTC.

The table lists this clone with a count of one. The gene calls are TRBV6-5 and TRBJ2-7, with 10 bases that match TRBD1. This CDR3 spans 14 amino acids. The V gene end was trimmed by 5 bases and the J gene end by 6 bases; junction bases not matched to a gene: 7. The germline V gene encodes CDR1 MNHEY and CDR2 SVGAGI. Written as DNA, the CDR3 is TGTGCCAGCAGTCCTACCGGGACAGGGGCCGAGCAGTACTTC. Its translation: CASSPTGTGAEQYF.

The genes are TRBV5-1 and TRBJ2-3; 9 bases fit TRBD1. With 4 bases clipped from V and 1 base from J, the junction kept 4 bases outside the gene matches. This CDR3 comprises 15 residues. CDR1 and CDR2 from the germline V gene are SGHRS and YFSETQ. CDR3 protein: CASSLQGARTDTQYF. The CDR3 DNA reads TGCGCCAGCAGCCTACAGGGGGCCCGCACAGATACGCAGTATTTT.

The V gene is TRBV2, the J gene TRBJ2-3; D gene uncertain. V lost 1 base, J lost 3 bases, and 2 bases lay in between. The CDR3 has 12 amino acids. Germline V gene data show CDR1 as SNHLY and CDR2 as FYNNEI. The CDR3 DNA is TGTGCCAGCAGTGAAGGGACAGATACGCAGTATTTT. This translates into CASSEGTDTQYF.

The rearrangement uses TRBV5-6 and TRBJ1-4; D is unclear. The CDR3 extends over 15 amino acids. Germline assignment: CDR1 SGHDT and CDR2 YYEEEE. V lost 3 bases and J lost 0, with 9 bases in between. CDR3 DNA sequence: TGTGCCAGCAGCTGGTGGGGAGCAACTAATGAAAAACTGTTTTTT. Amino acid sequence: CASSWWGATNEKLFF.

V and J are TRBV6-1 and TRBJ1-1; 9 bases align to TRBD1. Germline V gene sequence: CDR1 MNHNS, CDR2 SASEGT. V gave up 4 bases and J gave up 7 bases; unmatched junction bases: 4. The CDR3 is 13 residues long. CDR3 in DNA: TGTGCCAGCAGTGCCCGGGACAGGGATGAAGCTTTCTTT. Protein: CASSARDRDEAFF.

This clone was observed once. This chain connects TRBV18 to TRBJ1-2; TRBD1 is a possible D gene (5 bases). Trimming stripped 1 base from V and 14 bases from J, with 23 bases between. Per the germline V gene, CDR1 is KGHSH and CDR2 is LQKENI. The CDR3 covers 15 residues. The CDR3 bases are TGTGCCAGCTCACCACGTCCCGGGGCGCCGACTCTGAGGACCTTC. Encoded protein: CASSPRPGAPTLRTF.

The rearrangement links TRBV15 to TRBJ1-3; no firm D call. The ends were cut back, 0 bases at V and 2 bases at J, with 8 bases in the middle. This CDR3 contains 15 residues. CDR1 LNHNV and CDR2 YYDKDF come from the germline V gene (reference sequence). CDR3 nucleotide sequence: TGTGCCACCAGCAGAGATAAAGTACCTGGAAACACCATATATTTT. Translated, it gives CATSRDKVPGNTIYF.

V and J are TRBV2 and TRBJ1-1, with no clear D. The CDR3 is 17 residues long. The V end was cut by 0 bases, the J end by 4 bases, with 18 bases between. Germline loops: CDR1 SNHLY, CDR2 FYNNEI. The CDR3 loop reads CASSEALFPFRGTEAFF. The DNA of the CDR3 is TGTGCCAGCAGTGAAGCGCTTTTTCCTTTCCGGGGCACTGAAGCTTTCTTT. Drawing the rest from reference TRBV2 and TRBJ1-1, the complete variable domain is EPEVTQTPSHQVTQMGQEVILRCVPISNHLYFYWYRQILGQKVEFLVSFYNNEISEKSEIFDDQFSVERPDGSNFTLKIRSTKLEDSAMYFCASSEALFPFRGTEAFFGQGTRLTVV.

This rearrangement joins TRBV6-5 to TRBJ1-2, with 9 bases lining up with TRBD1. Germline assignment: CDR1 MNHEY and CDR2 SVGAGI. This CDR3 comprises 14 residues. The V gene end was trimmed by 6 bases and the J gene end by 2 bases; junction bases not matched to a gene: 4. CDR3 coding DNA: TGTGCCAGCAGACCGGGACAGGGCAACTATGGCTACACCTTC. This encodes CASRPGQGNYGYTF.

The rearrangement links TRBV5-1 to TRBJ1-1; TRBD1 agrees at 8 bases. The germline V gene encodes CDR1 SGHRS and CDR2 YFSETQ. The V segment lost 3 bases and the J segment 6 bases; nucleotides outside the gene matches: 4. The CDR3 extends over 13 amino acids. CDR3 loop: CASSSTGVPEAFF. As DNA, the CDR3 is TGCGCCAGCAGCTCGACAGGGGTTCCTGAAGCTTTCTTT.

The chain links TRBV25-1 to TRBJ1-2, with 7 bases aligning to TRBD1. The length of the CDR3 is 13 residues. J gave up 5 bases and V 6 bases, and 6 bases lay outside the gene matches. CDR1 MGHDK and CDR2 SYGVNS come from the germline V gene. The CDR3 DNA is TGTGCCAGCAGCCGACAGGGCCGGTATGGCTACACCTTC. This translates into CASSRQGRYGYTF.

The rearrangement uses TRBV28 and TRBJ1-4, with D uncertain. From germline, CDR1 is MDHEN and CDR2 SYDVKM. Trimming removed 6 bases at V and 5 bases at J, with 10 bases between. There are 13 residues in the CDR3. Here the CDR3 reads CASRDPGNEKLFF. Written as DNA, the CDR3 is TGTGCCAGCAGGGACCCTGGGAATGAAAAACTGTTTTTT.

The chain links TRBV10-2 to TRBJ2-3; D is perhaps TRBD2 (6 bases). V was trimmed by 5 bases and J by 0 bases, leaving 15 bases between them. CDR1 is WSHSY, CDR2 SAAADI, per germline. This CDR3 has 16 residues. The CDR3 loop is CASSSGGLSSTDTQYF. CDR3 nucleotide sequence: TGCGCCAGCAGTTCAGGAGGGCTTTCTAGCACAGATACGCAGTATTTT.

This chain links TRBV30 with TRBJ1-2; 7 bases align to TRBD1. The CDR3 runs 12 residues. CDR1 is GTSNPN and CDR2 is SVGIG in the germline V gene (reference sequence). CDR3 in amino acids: CAFNRGTGGYTF. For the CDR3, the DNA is TGTGCTTTTAACAGGGGAACTGGCGGCTACACCTTC.

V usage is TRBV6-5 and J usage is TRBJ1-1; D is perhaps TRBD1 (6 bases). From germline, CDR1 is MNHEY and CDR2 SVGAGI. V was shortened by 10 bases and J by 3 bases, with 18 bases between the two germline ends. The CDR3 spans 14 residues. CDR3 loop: CATHGGAGDTEAFF. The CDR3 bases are TGTGCCACCCACGGCGGGGCAGGGGACACTGAAGCTTTCTTT.

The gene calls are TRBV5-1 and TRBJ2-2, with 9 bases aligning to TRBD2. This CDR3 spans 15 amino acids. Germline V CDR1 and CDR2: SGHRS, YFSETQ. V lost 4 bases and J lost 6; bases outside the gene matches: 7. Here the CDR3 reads CASSPIAGVAGELFF. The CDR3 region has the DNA TGCGCCAGCAGCCCGATAGCGGGAGTAGCCGGGGAGCTGTTTTTT.

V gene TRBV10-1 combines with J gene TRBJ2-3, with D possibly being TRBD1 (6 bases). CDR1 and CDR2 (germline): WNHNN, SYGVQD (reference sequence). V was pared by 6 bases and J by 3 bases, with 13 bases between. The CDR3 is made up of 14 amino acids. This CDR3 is CASRPTGGTDTQYF. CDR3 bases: TGCGCCAGCAGACCGACAGGTGGGACAGATACGCAGTATTTT.

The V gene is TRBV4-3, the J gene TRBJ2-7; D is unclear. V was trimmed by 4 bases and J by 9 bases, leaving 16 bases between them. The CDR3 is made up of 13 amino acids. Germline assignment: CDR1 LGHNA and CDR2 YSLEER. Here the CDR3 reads CASSRQRGTMQYF. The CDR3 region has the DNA TGCGCCAGCAGCCGCCAACGCGGTACGATGCAGTACTTC.

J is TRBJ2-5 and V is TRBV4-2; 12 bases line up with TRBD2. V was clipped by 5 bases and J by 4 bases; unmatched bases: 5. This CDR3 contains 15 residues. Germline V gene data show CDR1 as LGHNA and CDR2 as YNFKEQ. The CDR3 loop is CASSETSGGPETQYF. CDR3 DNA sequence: TGTGCCAGCAGCGAGACTAGCGGGGGCCCAGAGACCCAGTACTTC.

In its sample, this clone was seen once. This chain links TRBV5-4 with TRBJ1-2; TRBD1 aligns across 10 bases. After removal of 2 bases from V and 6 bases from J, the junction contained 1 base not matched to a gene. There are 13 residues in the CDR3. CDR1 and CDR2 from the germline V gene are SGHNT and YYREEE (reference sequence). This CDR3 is CASSFGTGDGYTF. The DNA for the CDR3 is TGTGCCAGCAGCTTCGGGACAGGGGATGGCTACACCTTC.

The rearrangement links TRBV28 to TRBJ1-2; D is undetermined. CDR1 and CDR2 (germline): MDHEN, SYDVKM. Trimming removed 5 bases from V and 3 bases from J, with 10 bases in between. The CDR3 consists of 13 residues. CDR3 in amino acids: CASSARTYYGYTF. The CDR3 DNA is TGTGCCAGCAGTGCCAGGACTTACTATGGCTACACCTTC.

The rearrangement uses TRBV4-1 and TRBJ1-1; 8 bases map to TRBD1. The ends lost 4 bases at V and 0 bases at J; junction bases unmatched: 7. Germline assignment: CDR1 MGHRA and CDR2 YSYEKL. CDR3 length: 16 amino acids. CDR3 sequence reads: CASSRGQGEVNTEAFF. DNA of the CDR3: TGCGCCAGCAGCCGAGGACAGGGAGAAGTGAACACTGAAGCTTTCTTT.

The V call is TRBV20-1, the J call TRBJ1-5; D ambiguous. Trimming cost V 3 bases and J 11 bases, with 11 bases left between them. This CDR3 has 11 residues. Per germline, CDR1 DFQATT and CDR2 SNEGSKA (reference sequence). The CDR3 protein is CSARTPTAQHF. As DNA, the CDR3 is TGCAGTGCTAGGACCCCCACGGCCCAGCATTTT.

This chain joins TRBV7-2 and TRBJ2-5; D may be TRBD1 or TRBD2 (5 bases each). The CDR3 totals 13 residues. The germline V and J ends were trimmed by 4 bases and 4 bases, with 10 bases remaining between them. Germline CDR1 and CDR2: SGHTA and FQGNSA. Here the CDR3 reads CASSSGTGETQYF. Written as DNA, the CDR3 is TGTGCCAGCAGCTCCGGGACGGGAGAGACCCAGTACTTC. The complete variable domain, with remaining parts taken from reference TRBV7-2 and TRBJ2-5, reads GAGVSQSPSNKVTEKGKDVELRCDPISGHTALYWYRQSLGQGLEFLIYFQGNSAPDKSGLPSDRFSAERTGGSVSTLTIQRTQQEDSAVYLCASSSGTGETQYFGPGTRLLVL.

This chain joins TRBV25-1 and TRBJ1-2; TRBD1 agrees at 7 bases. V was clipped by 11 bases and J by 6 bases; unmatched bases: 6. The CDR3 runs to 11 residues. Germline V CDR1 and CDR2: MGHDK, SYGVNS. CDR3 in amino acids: CAARQGDGYTF. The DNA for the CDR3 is TGTGCCGCTCGACAGGGAGATGGCTACACCTTC.

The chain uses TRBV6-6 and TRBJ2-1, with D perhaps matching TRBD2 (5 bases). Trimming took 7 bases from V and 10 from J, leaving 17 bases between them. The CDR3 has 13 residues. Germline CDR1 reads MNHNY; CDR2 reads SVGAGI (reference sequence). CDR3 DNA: TGTGCCAGCACCGCCGGAGAGGGAACGGAGCAGTTCTTC. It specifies CASTAGEGTEQFF.

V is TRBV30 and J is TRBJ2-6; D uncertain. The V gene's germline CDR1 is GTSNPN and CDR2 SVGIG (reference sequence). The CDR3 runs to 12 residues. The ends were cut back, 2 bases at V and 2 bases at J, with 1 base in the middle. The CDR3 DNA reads TGTGCCTGGAGTCCTGGGGCCAACGTCCTGACTTTC. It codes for CAWSPGANVLTF.

The CDR3 loop reads CASSPRGYEQYF. Written as DNA, the CDR3 is TGTGCCAGCAGTCCCAGGGGGTACGAGCAGTACTTC. J is TRBJ2-7 and V is TRBV6-5; 7 bases line up with TRBD1. Germline V gives CDR1 MNHEY, CDR2 SVGAGI. The CDR3 is made up of 12 amino acids. J was trimmed by 4 bases and V by 5 bases; bases with no gene match: 2.